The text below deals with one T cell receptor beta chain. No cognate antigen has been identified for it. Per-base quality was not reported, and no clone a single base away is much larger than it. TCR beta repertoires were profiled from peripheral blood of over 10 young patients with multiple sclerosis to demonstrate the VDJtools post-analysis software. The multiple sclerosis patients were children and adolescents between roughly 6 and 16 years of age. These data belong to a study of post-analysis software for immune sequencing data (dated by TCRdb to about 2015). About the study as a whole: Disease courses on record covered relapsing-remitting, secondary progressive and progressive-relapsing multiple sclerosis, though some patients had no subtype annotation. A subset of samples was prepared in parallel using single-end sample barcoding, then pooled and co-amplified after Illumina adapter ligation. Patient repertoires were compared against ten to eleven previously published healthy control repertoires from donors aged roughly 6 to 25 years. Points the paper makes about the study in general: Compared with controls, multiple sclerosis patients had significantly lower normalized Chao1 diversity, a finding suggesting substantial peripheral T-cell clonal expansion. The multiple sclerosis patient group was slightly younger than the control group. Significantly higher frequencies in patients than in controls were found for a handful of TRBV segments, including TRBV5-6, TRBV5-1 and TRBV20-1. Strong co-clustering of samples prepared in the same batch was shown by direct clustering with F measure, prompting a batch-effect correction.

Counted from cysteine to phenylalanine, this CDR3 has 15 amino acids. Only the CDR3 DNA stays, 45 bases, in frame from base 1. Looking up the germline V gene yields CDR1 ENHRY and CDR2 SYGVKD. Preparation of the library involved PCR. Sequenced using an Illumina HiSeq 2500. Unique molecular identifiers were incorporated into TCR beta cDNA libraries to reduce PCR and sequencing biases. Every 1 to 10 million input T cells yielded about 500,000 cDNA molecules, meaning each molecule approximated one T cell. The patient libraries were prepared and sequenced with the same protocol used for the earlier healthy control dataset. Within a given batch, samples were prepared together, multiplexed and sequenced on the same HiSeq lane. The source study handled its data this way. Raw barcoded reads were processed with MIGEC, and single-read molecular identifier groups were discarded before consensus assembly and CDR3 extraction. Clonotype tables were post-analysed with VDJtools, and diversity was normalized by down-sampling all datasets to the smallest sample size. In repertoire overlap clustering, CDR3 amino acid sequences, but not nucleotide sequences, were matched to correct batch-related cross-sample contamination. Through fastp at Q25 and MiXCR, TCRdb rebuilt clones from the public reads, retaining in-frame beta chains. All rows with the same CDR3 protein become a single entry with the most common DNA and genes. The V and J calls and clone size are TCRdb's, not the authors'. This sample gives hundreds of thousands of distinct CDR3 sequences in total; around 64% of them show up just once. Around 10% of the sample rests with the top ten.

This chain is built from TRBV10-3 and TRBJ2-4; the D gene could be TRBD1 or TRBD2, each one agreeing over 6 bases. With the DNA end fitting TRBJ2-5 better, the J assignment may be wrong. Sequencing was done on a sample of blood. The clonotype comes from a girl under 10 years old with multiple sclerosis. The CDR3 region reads CAISDPSGGGETQYF. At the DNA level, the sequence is TGTGCCATCAGTGATCCCTCCGGGGGCGGAGAGACCCAGTACTTC.